This entry lists 7 T cell receptor beta chains sequenced from one sample in a study of blood T cell repertoires in COVID-19. Some clones are missing from TCRdb's copy, which holds only in-frame ones; the method was immunoSEQ multiplex PCR. This repertoire shows roughly 280,000 clones, around 87% found once; its top ten account for 2.4%. The source material was PBMCs or T cells enriched from blood (not recorded which). Source of these receptors: a woman aged 18-29 years who had recovered from COVID-19.

The rearrangement links TRBV7-9 to TRBJ2-7, with D tentatively TRBD2 (6 bases). Germline loops: CDR1 SEHNR, CDR2 FQNEAQ (reference sequence). Trimming took 1 base from V and 2 from J, leaving 12 bases between them. The CDR3 has 15 amino acids. As DNA, the CDR3 is TGTGCCAGCAGCTTAGTGGGGCGGGGAACCTACGAGCAGTACTTC. It yields the protein CASSLVGRGTYEQYF.

This clone was picked up one time. The chain combines TRBV4-2 with TRBJ2-5, with TRBD2 identical over 8 bases. The germline CDR1 and CDR2 sequences are LGHNA and YNFKEQ. CDR3 length equals 19 residues. With V trimmed by 0 bases and J by 7 bases, 19 bases remained unmatched. CDR3 DNA sequence: TGTGCCAGCAGCCAAGATACATCGGTGAGACTAGCGTCCTCTGGGACCCAGTACTTC. Its translation is CASSQDTSVRLASSGTQYF.

The chain recombines TRBV5-1 with TRBJ1-1; D not resolved. CDR3 length equals 12 residues. From germline, CDR1 is SGHRS and CDR2 YFSETQ. V lost 1 base to trimming and J lost 6 bases, with 7 bases between them. CDR3 in DNA: TGCGCCAGCAGCTTGTCCGGGGCTGAAGCTTTCTTT. Translated, it gives CASSLSGAEAFF.

The J gene is TRBJ1-1, the V gene TRBV25-1; D is unresolved. Germline V gene lookup returns CDR1 MGHDK and CDR2 SYGVNS. V was pared by 3 bases and J by 0 bases, with 2 bases between. This CDR3 region has 12 residues. CDR3 amino acids: CASSDLNTEAFF. The CDR3 DNA reads as TGTGCCAGCAGTGACTTGAACACTGAAGCTTTCTTT. The entire variable domain, with the rest obtained from reference TRBV25-1 and TRBJ1-1, is as follows: EADIYQTPRYLVIGTGKKITLECSQTMGHDKMYWYQQDPGMELHLIHYSYGVNSTEKGDLSSESTVSRIRTEHFPLTLESARPSHTSQYLCASSDLNTEAFFGQGTRLTVV.

This sequence joins TRBV7-9 and TRBJ1-1; D is perhaps TRBD1 (5 bases). The CDR3 loop spans 16 amino acids. Trimming left V 5 bases short and J 6 bases short, with 22 bases between. From germline, CDR1 is SEHNR and CDR2 FQNEAQ (reference sequence). The CDR3 loop reads CASSLLRVRLGSEAFF. The DNA for the CDR3 is TGTGCCAGCAGCCTACTCAGGGTCCGCTTGGGATCTGAAGCTTTCTTT.

On this clone: One junction end disagrees with the germline gene, perhaps due to a read error. V usage is TRBV19 and J usage is TRBJ2-7, with D possibly TRBD1 on 6 matching bases. This CDR3 has 15 amino acids. Germline V gives CDR1 LNHDA, CDR2 SQIVND (reference sequence). The CDR3 here is CVSSTYGQPSYEQYF. Written as DNA, the CDR3 is TGTGTCAGTAGTACTTATGGACAGCCCTCCTACGAGCAGTACTTC.

V and J are TRBV29-1 and TRBJ1-2; D may be TRBD1 (6 bases). Trimming took 3 bases from V and 2 from J, leaving 7 bases between them. Germline CDR1 SQVTM, CDR2 ANQGSEA. CDR3 length equals 12 residues. CDR3 coding DNA: TGCAGCGTTGATACAGGGAACTATGGCTACACCTTC. Its protein product is CSVDTGNYGYTF.